What follows is one T cell receptor (beta chain) and its context. Produced via immunoSEQ multiplex PCR; TCRdb's table is partial and in-frame only. The sample lists some 100,000 clones, approximately 81% occurring once. These data are taken from a study of OX40 agonist ivuxolimab in advanced cancers. Study background: Three patients showed partial responses: one hepatocellular carcinoma and two cutaneous melanoma cases.

V lost 0 bases and J lost 2, with 9 bases in between. There are 15 residues in the CDR3. The germline gives CDR1 SGHNT, CDR2 YYREEE (reference sequence). Researchers took blood at baseline, on cycle 4 day 1, and on cycle 7 day 1. This TCR came from an adult with an advanced solid tumor such as melanoma, head and neck, liver or kidney cancer. The chain is built from TRBV5-4 and TRBJ2-1; a possible D gene is TRBD2 (5 bases). Sequenced material: CD4+ or CD8+ T cells sorted from blood, taken in a trial of the OX40 agonist ivuxolimab. In DNA, the CDR3 is TGTGCCAGCAGCTTGGAAGGGAGCACCTACAATGAGCAGTTCTTC. Translated, it gives CASSLEGSTYNEQFF.